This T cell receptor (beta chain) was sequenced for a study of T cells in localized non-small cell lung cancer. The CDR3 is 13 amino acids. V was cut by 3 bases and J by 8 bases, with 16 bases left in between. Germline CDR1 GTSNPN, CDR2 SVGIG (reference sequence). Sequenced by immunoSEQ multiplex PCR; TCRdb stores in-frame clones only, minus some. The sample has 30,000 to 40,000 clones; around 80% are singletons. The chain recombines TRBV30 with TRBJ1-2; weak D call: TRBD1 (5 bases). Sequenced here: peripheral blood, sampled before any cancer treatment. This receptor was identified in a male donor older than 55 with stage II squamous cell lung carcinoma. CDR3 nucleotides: TGTGCCTGGAGCCCCGGGACGGGGACCGGCTACACCTTC. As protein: CAWSPGTGTGYTF.